The entry below gives a single T cell receptor (beta chain) sequence along with its context. Antigen specificity is unknown. At least 6.5 million PBMCs were isolated per sample. This sample is drawn from a study of blood T cells in healthy people across ages. Overall study findings and caveats: There was a strong correlation between TCR beta diversity and naive T cell percentage. It was not known whether donors were CMV positive (a possible confounder of expanded clonotype changes).

A second PCR, run for about 6 to 11 cycles, used a sample-barcoded 5' primer plus a J-beta primer mix. Using its own MiXCR run on the 5' RACE reads, TCRdb lists one record per CDR3 protein. This table holds 780,000 or so distinct CDR3 sequences, 50% to 65% found once. V was trimmed by 0 bases and J by 5 bases, leaving 14 bases between them. CDR1 is SGHRS, CDR2 YFSETQ, per germline. The length of the CDR3 is 15 residues. The TCR comes from a man aged 80 or over in good health. The sample was blood. The chain couples TRBV5-1 to TRBJ2-5, with unresolved D. The CDR3 sequence is CASSLAASLQETQYF. The DNA for the CDR3 is TGCGCCAGCAGCTTGGCCGCAAGCCTCCAGGAGACCCAGTACTTC.